What follows are 28 T cell receptor beta chains derived from one specimen sequenced in a study of beta chain features in type 1 diabetes. Expressed TCRB transcripts were sequenced, since all the RNA that had been isolated was reverse transcribed. TCRdb's copy holds only in-frame clones and misses some; the assay was immunoSEQ multiplex PCR. Of 500,000 to 700,000 clones listed, around a sixth are singletons. The sequenced material came from naive CD4+ T cells from blood. These receptors all stem from a man aged 18-30 years in good health.

In this sample, this clone turned up a few times. This chain uses TRBV10-3 with TRBJ2-3; D possibly corresponds to TRBD2 (5 bases). The ends were cut back, 3 bases at V and 4 bases at J, with 8 bases in the middle. CDR3 length equals 13 residues. In germline, CDR1 is ENHRY, CDR2 SYGVKD. CDR3 sequence: CAISEAASDTQYF. The CDR3 nucleotides read TGTGCCATCAGTGAAGCGGCATCAGATACGCAGTATTTT.

The gene calls are TRBV6-1 and TRBJ1-1, with 7 positions matching TRBD1. The germline gives CDR1 MNHNS, CDR2 SASEGT. CDR3 length equals 14 residues. V dropped 5 bases and J dropped 3; count of bases not matched to a gene: 6. CDR3 in amino acids: CASSREGAYTEAFF. For the CDR3, the DNA is TGTGCCAGCAGTAGGGAGGGGGCTTACACTGAAGCTTTCTTT.

This clone was detected only a few times. This CDR3 is also generated by other DNA sequences in the sample. The V and J genes are TRBV7-9 and TRBJ1-2; D is possibly TRBD1 (6 bases). The ends were cut back, 3 bases at V and 2 bases at J, with 7 bases in the middle. Germline-derived CDR1 and CDR2 are SEHNR and FQNEAQ (reference sequence). The CDR3 is 13 residues long. CDR3 DNA sequence: TGTGCCAGCAGCTTCGGACAGAACTATGGCTACACCTTC. It translates to CASSFGQNYGYTF.

This clone appeared a few times. The genes are TRBV29-1 and TRBJ2-1, with D tentatively TRBD1 or TRBD2 (5 bases each). Germline-derived CDR1 and CDR2 are SQVTM and ANQGSEA. V was clipped by 4 bases and J by 3 bases, with 10 bases between them. This CDR3 comprises 13 residues. The CDR3 loop reads CSVGGGFYNEQFF. The CDR3 DNA reads TGCAGCGTTGGTGGGGGTTTCTACAATGAGCAGTTCTTC.

This clone was seen a few times. The chain links TRBV28 to TRBJ1-1, with 7 positions matching TRBD1. The ends lost 6 bases at V and 8 bases at J; junction bases unmatched: 6. Germline values: CDR1 MDHEN, CDR2 SYDVKM. The CDR3 length is 12 residues. The CDR3 protein is CASRAGTVEAFF. The CDR3 coding sequence is TGTGCCAGCAGAGCCGGGACAGTAGAAGCTTTCTTT.

This clone was picked up a small number of times. The J gene is TRBJ1-2, the V gene TRBV5-1; D is unresolved. This CDR3 is built from 13 residues. V was pared by 0 bases and J by 4 bases, with 7 bases between. The germline CDR1 and CDR2 sequences are SGHRS and YFSETQ. CDR3: CASSLGASYGYTF. Written as DNA, the CDR3 is TGCGCCAGCAGCTTGGGAGCGAGCTATGGCTACACCTTC.

V and J are TRBV14 and TRBJ1-2; TRBD1 matches 7 bases. This CDR3 spans 13 amino acids. The germline gives CDR1 SGHDN, CDR2 FVKESK. Unmatched junction bases numbered 6, after V lost 5 bases and J lost 6 bases. DNA of the CDR3: TGTGCCAGCAGCTTCGACAGGGCTAATGGCTACACCTTC. Amino acid sequence: CASSFDRANGYTF.

A few counts support this clone. This sequence joins TRBV5-1 and TRBJ2-7; the match to TRBD2 covers 13 bases. The CDR3 runs to 15 residues. The V gene end was trimmed by 4 bases and the J gene end by 2 bases; junction bases not matched to a gene: 3. The germline V gene encodes CDR1 SGHRS and CDR2 YFSETQ. In DNA form, the CDR3 reads TGCGCCAGCAGCCGCGGACTAGCGGGAGCCTACGAGCAGTACTTC. Protein sequence: CASSRGLAGAYEQYF.

The chain links TRBV7-2 to TRBJ2-5; 10 bases are shared with TRBD2. With V trimmed by 2 bases and J by 6 bases, 6 bases remained unmatched. This CDR3 is built from 15 residues. CDR1 and CDR2 (germline): SGHTA, FQGNSA. Written as DNA, the CDR3 is TGTGCCAGCAGCTTACATAGCGGGGGGCCCCAGACCCAGTACTTC. Amino acids: CASSLHSGGPQTQYF.

The chain has TRBV4-3 and TRBJ2-7, with TRBD2 identical over 9 bases. There are 15 residues in the CDR3. CDR1 is LGHNA and CDR2 is YSLEER in the germline V gene. Trimming at V came to 0 bases and at J to 4 bases, leaving 4 bases not matched to a gene. The CDR3 sequence is CASSQEGTSPYEQYF. CDR3 nucleotide sequence: TGCGCCAGCAGCCAAGAAGGGACTAGCCCTTACGAGCAGTACTTC.

The chain couples TRBV4-1 to TRBJ2-2; 8 bases line up with TRBD2. V lost 0 bases to trimming and J lost 5 bases; unmatched junction nucleotides: 8. The CDR3 has 17 residues. The V gene's germline CDR1 is MGHRA and CDR2 YSYEKL. The CDR3 region has the DNA TGCGCCAGCAGCCAAGATTGGATCAGCGGGAGTACCGGGGAGCTGTTTTTT. It yields the protein CASSQDWISGSTGELFF.

This clone showed up just a few times. The V call is TRBV19, the J call TRBJ1-2, with D possibly TRBD1 on 5 matching bases. V was clipped by 6 bases and J by 5 bases, with 19 bases between them. There are 15 residues in the CDR3. In germline, CDR1 is LNHDA, CDR2 SQIVND (reference sequence). The CDR3, as DNA: TGTGCCAGTAGCGTCACCGGGGGAAAGTGGTATGGCTACACCTTC. This codes for CASSVTGGKWYGYTF.

The chain has TRBV30 and TRBJ2-7; no clear D gene. The CDR3 loop spans 10 amino acids. Trimming took 1 base from V and 9 from J, leaving 7 bases between them. The V gene's germline CDR1 is GTSNPN and CDR2 SVGIG (reference sequence). This chain's CDR3 is CAWSGVAQYF. DNA of the CDR3: TGTGCCTGGAGTGGTGTCGCGCAGTACTTC. Using reference TRBV30 and TRBJ2-7 for the parts outside the CDR3, the full variable domain is SQTIHQWPATLVQPVGSPLSLECTVEGTSNPNLYWYRQAAGRGLQLLFYSVGIGQISSEVPQNLSASRPQDRQFILSSKKLLLSDSGFYLCAWSGVAQYFGPGTRLTVT.

The genes are TRBV5-4 and TRBJ2-2; no definite D call. CDR3 length: 12 amino acids. Germline V gene sequence: CDR1 SGHNT, CDR2 YYREEE (reference sequence). The V end was cut by 4 bases, the J end by 4 bases, with 5 bases between. CDR3 sequence: CASSHPTGELFF. CDR3 bases: TGTGCCAGCAGCCACCCCACCGGGGAGCTGTTTTTT. The full variable domain, its missing parts supplied by reference TRBV5-4 and TRBJ2-2, is ETGVTQSPTHLIKTRGQQVTLRCSSQSGHNTVSWYQQALGQGPQFIFQYYREEENGRGNFPPRFSGLQFPNYSSELNVNALELDDSALYLCASSHPTGELFFGEGSRLTVL.

The rearrangement uses TRBV15 and TRBJ1-2, with 7 bases identical to TRBD1. V lost 0 bases and J lost 5; bases outside the gene matches: 9. Germline V gives CDR1 LNHNV, CDR2 YYDKDF (reference sequence). This CDR3 is 16 amino acids long. Here the CDR3 reads CATSRDHGGTAYGYTF. The CDR3 nucleotides are TGTGCCACCAGCAGAGATCACGGCGGGACAGCGTATGGCTACACCTTC.

This clone showed up just a few times. The genes are TRBV15 and TRBJ2-3, with a possible D match to TRBD1 (7 bases). The length of the CDR3 is 15 residues. The germline CDR1 and CDR2 sequences are LNHNV and YYDKDF (reference sequence). V was cut by 3 bases and J by 5 bases, with 15 bases left in between. The CDR3 loop reads CATSSQGGQLDTQYF. In nucleotides, the CDR3 is TGTGCCACCAGCAGCCAGGGGGGACAATTAGATACGCAGTATTTT. Full variable domain (remainder filled in from reference TRBV15 and TRBJ2-3): DAMVIQNPRYQVTQFGKPVTLSCSQTLNHNVMYWYQQKSSQAPKLLFHYYDKDFNNEADTPDNFQSRRPNTSFCFLDIRSPGLGDTAMYLCATSSQGGQLDTQYFGPGTRLTVL.

This clone has ten or more counts. The chain combines TRBV13 with TRBJ2-6; 7 nucleotides agree with TRBD1. CDR1 and CDR2 (germline): PRHDT, FYEKMQ (reference sequence). This CDR3 region has 17 residues. Germline trimming cut 5 bases from V and 2 bases from J; bases unmatched to any gene: 9. CDR3: CASSPARGRPGANVLTF. Written as DNA, the CDR3 is TGTGCCAGCAGCCCGGCAAGGGGGCGCCCTGGGGCCAACGTCCTGACTTTC.

This clone was picked up a small number of times. A read error may account for a junction end that differs from germline. The chain has TRBV28 and TRBJ1-1; maybe TRBD1 (6 bases). The germline gives CDR1 MDHEN, CDR2 SYDVKM. The CDR3 length is 15 residues. The CDR3 coding sequence is TGTGCCAGCAGTCCAGGGGACAACAGGAACGCTGAAGCTTTCTTT. Translated: CASSPGDNRNAEAFF.

The rearrangement joins TRBV6-5 to TRBJ2-5; D tentatively reads TRBD1 or TRBD2 (5 bases each). This CDR3 comprises 14 residues. V gave up 8 bases and J gave up 4 bases, with 17 bases separating them. Per the germline V gene, CDR1 is MNHEY and CDR2 is SVGAGI. The CDR3 sequence is CASRRGSLAETQYF. Here the CDR3 DNA reads TGTGCCAGCCGTCGGGGCAGTTTGGCAGAGACCCAGTACTTC.

This clone occurred a few times. The genes are TRBV5-1 and TRBJ2-3; no firm D call. Germline V gene data show CDR1 as SGHRS and CDR2 as YFSETQ. The CDR3 has 14 residues. The V and J ends lost 3 bases and 0 bases respectively, with 8 bases between them. In DNA, the CDR3 is TGCGCCAGCAGCTCGGAGCCTAGCACAGATACGCAGTATTTT. Its protein is CASSSEPSTDTQYF.

The V gene is TRBV30, the J gene TRBJ1-5, with 9 bases matching TRBD1. Germline V gene lookup returns CDR1 GTSNPN and CDR2 SVGIG (reference sequence). The CDR3 sequence is 15 residues long. V shed 8 bases, J shed 0 bases, and the junction held 8 bases outside the gene matches. CDR3 coding DNA: TGTGCCCAAAGCGACAGGGGGTATAGCAATCAGCCCCAGCATTTT. It specifies CAQSDRGYSNQPQHF.

The V call is TRBV5-1, the J call TRBJ2-5; 8 bases are a match to TRBD1. Germline assignment: CDR1 SGHRS and CDR2 YFSETQ. This CDR3 has 15 amino acids. With V trimmed by 5 bases and J by 4 bases, 10 bases remained unmatched. The CDR3 bases are TGCGCCAGCAGGAGGGGCGACAGGGGATCAGAGACCCAGTACTTC. It specifies CASRRGDRGSETQYF.

This clone was recorded a few times. This specimen includes other DNA sequences encoding the same CDR3. The J gene is TRBJ2-1, the V gene TRBV6-5; 7 bases align to TRBD1. The junction had 2 bases not matched to a gene; V was cut back by 0 bases and J by 0 bases. Per germline, CDR1 MNHEY and CDR2 SVGAGI. This CDR3 spans 16 amino acids. The CDR3, as DNA: TGTGCCAGCAGTTACTCGAGGACAGGCTCCTACAATGAGCAGTTCTTC. Translating it yields CASSYSRTGSYNEQFF.

In nucleotides, the CDR3 is TGTGCCGGGAGGGCGGGAGTAAGTGAGCAGTACTTC. This gives the protein CAGRAGVSEQYF. V is TRBV2 and J is TRBJ2-7; 7 positions agree with TRBD2. CDR3 length: 12 residues. Germline CDR1 and CDR2: SNHLY and FYNNEI. V dropped 11 bases and J dropped 7; count of bases not matched to a gene: 11.

This clone has a handful of counts. The chain combines TRBV6-1 with TRBJ2-1; D gene uncertain. The CDR3 length is 12 residues. V lost 4 bases, J lost 4 bases, and 5 bases lay in between. The germline gives CDR1 MNHNS, CDR2 SASEGT. CDR3 region: CASSGDYNEQFF. The CDR3, as DNA: TGTGCCAGCAGTGGCGATTACAATGAGCAGTTCTTC.

The V and J genes are TRBV9 and TRBJ2-2, with D possibly TRBD1 on 6 matching bases. Germline V gives CDR1 SGDLS, CDR2 YYNGEE. CDR3 length: 17 residues. Trimming pared 4 bases from V and 1 base from J, leaving 17 bases between. CDR3 DNA: TGTGCCAGCAGCCTCAGAGGGGGTTTTGTGAACACCGGGGAGCTGTTTTTT. Translating it yields CASSLRGGFVNTGELFF.

This chain joins TRBV18 and TRBJ1-3; unclear D gene. V dropped 4 bases and J dropped 0 bases, with 7 bases sitting between them. The CDR3 consists of 14 residues. CDR1 and CDR2 from the germline V gene are KGHSH and LQKENI. The CDR3 here is CASSLVDSGNTIYF. DNA for the CDR3: TGTGCCAGCTCACTGGTGGACTCTGGAAACACCATATATTTT.

The chain recombines TRBV5-4 with TRBJ2-1; TRBD2 agrees at 11 bases. V shed 4 bases, J shed 3 bases, and the junction held 3 bases outside the gene matches. Germline-derived CDR1 and CDR2 are SGHNT and YYREEE (reference sequence). The CDR3 is 15 amino acids. The DNA of the CDR3 is TGTGCCAGCAGCCCTGGACTAGCGGGCTACAATGAGCAGTTCTTC. As protein: CASSPGLAGYNEQFF.